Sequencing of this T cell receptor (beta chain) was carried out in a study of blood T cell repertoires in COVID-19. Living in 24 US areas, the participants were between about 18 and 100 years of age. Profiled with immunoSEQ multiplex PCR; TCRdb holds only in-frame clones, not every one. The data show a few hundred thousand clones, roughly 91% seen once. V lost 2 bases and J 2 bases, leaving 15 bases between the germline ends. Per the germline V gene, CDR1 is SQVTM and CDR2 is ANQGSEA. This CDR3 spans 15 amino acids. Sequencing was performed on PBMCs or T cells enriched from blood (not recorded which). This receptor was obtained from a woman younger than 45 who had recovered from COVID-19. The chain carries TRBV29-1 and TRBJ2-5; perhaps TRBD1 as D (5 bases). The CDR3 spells CSVEKGSLIQETQYF. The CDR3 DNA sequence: TGCAGCGTTGAAAAGGGGTCCCTGATTCAAGAGACCCAGTACTTC.